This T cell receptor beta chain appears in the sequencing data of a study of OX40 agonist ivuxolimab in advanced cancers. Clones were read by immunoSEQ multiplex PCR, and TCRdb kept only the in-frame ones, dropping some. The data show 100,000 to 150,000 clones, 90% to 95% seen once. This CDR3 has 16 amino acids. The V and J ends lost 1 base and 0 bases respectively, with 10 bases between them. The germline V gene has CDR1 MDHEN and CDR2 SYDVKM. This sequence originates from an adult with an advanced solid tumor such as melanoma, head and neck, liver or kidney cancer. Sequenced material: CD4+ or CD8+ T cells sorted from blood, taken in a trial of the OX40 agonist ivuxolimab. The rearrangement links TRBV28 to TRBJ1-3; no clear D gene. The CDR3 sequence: CASSLYYGSSGNTIYF. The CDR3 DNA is TGTGCCAGCAGTTTATATTACGGAAGCTCTGGAAACACCATATATTTT. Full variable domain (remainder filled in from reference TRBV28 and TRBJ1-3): DVKVTQSSRYLVKRTGEKVFLECVQDMDHENMFWYRQDPGLGLRLIYFSYDVKMKEKGDIPEGYSVSREKKERFSLILESASTNQTSMYLCASSLYYGSSGNTIYFGEGSWLTVV.